What follows is one T cell receptor (beta chain) and its context. The data were obtained in a study of blood T cell repertoires in COVID-19. As for the study in general: Samples of COVID-19 (acute and convalescent) were obtained from the United States, Italy and Spain. In each case, the material was cDNA or gDNA derived from T cells, B-cell-depleted T cells, or PBMCs.

Germline CDR1 and CDR2: LNHDA and SQIVND (reference sequence). Trimming cost V 3 bases and J 3 bases, with 2 bases left between them. The CDR3 runs to 12 residues. Per the original data handling: From reference gene primer amplification, estimates of nucleated cell counts were derived. The method was immunoSEQ multiplex PCR; TCRdb's version includes in-frame clones alone and lacks a portion of them. That table supplies the V and J calls and clone size; D and trimming were determined from the DNA. This sample has more than 100,000 clones; around 83% occur once, and the top ten carry less than 20%. The genes are TRBV19 and TRBJ1-4, with D unclear. This receptor was taken from a woman aged 50 to 65 with acute or convalescent COVID-19. Sequencing was done on a sample of peripheral blood. The CDR3 loop is CASSIANEKLFF. CDR3 coding DNA: TGTGCCAGTAGTATCGCTAATGAAAAACTGTTTTTT.